This entry describes one T cell receptor (beta chain). Which antigen it targets is not known. No qualities accompany the bases; no much larger clone lies one base away. TCRbeta CDR3 regions were amplified from genomic DNA using the immunoSEQ Assay, a bias-controlled multiplex PCR. The study's own analysis went as follows. The number of nucleated cells in each sample was estimated from the amplification of reference gene primers within the assay. To quantify the absolute abundance of each unique TCRbeta CDR3 rearrangement, sequence reads were collapsed and filtered. Productive Simpson clonality was computed per sample as the square root of Simpson's diversity index over productive rearrangements. The source is immuneACCESS, and TCRdb retained only in-frame sequences with V and J called. Part of the clones is not carried over; for the studies checked, unresolved V genes explain less than half of this, and the remainder is unexplained. That table supplies the V and J calls and clone size; D and trimming were determined from the DNA. This sample has about 370,000 clones in its table, and 85% to 90% of those were observed once. Clones ranked in the top ten supply 0.9% to 1.1% of the sample.

These data come from a study of blood T cell repertoires in COVID-19 (dated by TCRdb to the early 2020s). Study-level background: Samples covering the acute and convalescent phases of COVID-19 were provided by collaborators in the United States, Italy and Spain. The material from the prospective study consisted of cDNA or gDNA derived from T cells, B-cell-depleted T cells, or PBMCs. Deeply sampled blood TCRbeta repertoires from subjects exposed to, actively infected with, or recovered from COVID-19 were included in the dataset. The repertoires were released in a freely available public database meant as a resource for research on the immune response to SARS-CoV-2. Samples were obtained from the ongoing ImmuneRACE study (first 160 participants) and from 1,254 subjects provided by 6 global collaborators. Sample metadata almost always included a de-identified subject ID, COVID-19 status, age in years and sex. Where HLA class I and class II types were available, the types were taken from metadata supplied by the sample provider, not from assay-based typing. Study-wide findings and limitations: The quantity of clinical and demographic metadata differed by source and by participant and was supplied without curation.

Ends trimmed: V by 5 bases, J by 4 bases; bases unmatched to a gene: 4. CDR3 length: 14 amino acids, cysteine to phenylalanine. Only the CDR3 DNA is retained, 42 bases long and in frame from the first base. From a lookup of the germline V gene, CDR1 and CDR2 are SGHTA and FQGNSA. In the prospective study, participants were roughly 18 to 100 years old, resided in about two dozen geographic areas of the United States, and were enrolled through a virtual design. Cohort assignment in the prospective study relied on participant-reported clinical history from a screening survey and a study questionnaire. ImmuneRACE Cohort 3 recovered participants were defined by two consecutive negative NP/OP PCR tests, healthcare professional clearance, or symptom resolution. Each participant in the prospective study had whole blood, serum and a nasopharyngeal or oropharyngeal swab collected by mobile phlebotomists. Additional blood draws and questionnaires over a 2-month period could optionally be provided by prospective study participants. Blood samples from the prospective study were shipped frozen or at room temperature prior to DNA extraction.

The receptor's source is a man between 18 and 35 years old who had recovered from COVID-19. The rearrangement combines TRBV7-2 with TRBJ2-3; 9 bases in between match TRBD2. Sequencing was carried out using PBMCs or T cells enriched from blood (not recorded which). For the CDR3, the sequence is CASSISGRADTQYF. The sequenced DNA: TGTGCCAGCAGCATTAGCGGGAGAGCAGATACGCAGTATTTT.